One and the same sample provided the 14 T cell receptor beta chains below, sequenced in a study of human T cells and chemical hapten exposure. MiXCR, run by TCRdb on the RACE reads, gives a single entry per CDR3 protein. The data hold about 100,000 distinct CDR3 sequences, with roughly 11% observed a single time. Time point described: patch test 2, 6 weeks after DPC sensitization. Treatment specified: therapeutic diphenylcyclopropenone sensitization with weekly scalp DPC. The sample consisted of whole blood, taken in connection with sensitization to the hapten diphenylcyclopropenone (DPC). The receptors here all came from a woman aged 40 to 50 with alopecia areata. Some clones in this sample may be carry-over from other donors' samples.

This clonotype was seen repeatedly, ten times or more. This chain connects TRBV29-1 to TRBJ1-2, with TRBD1 matching 7 bases. Unmatched junction bases numbered 6, after V lost 7 bases and J lost 1 base. This CDR3 has 13 residues. CDR1 is SQVTM, CDR2 ANQGSEA, per germline. DNA of the CDR3: TGCAGCGATTCGGCAGGGGGTAACTATGGCTACACCTTC. Encoded protein: CSDSAGGNYGYTF.

This chain connects TRBV2 to TRBJ2-5; weak D call: TRBD2 (7 bases). Trimming took off 1 base at V and 2 bases at J, with 14 bases between the two ends. Germline V gives CDR1 SNHLY, CDR2 FYNNEI. This CDR3 is 16 amino acids long. CDR3 DNA: TGTGCCAGCAGTGAAGGCAGGCGGGGGCCTCAAGAGACCCAGTACTTC. Translating it yields CASSEGRRGPQETQYF.

As regards this clonotype: A read error may be the cause here, since a much bigger clone is one base away. The chain has TRBV9 and TRBJ2-1; 10 bases agree with TRBD2. Germline loops: CDR1 SGDLS, CDR2 YYNGEE. The CDR3 extends over 16 amino acids. The CDR3 region has the DNA TGTGTCAGCAGCGCGGCCGGGACTAGCGCATCGGGGGAGCAGTTCTTC. The encoded protein is CVSSAAGTSASGEQFF.

This clonotype came up many times. The chain has TRBV5-5 and TRBJ1-6; TRBD1 is a possible D gene (5 bases). V lost 3 bases and J 0 bases, leaving 16 bases between the germline ends. Looked up from germline, CDR1 is SGHKS and CDR2 is YYEKEE (reference sequence). CDR3 length: 18 residues. The CDR3 nucleotides read TGTGCCAGCAGCTCCGGGGCGCCTCTGAGCTCCTATAATTCACCCCTCCACTTT. Protein product: CASSSGAPLSSYNSPLHF. Filled out from reference TRBV5-5 and TRBJ1-6, the complete variable domain reads DAGVTQSPTHLIKTRGQQVTLRCSPISGHKSVSWYQQVLGQGPQFIFQYYEKEERGRGNFPDRFSARQFPNYSSELNVNALLLGDSALYLCASSSGAPLSSYNSPLHFGNGTRLTVT.

This clonotype was detected a few times. The chain recombines TRBV5-6 with TRBJ1-4; D not resolved. CDR3 length: 14 amino acids. Per the germline V gene, CDR1 is SGHDT and CDR2 is YYEEEE. V gave up 4 bases and J gave up 8 bases, with 15 bases separating them. The DNA for the CDR3 is TGTGCCAGCAGCCCCGACCTAACGGGGGAAAAACTGTTTTTT. It is translated as CASSPDLTGEKLFF.

The V and J genes are TRBV19 and TRBJ2-3; perhaps D is TRBD1 or TRBD2 (5 bases each). Germline CDR1 is LNHDA and CDR2 is SQIVND (reference sequence). Trimming took off 3 bases at V and 0 bases at J, with 10 bases between the two ends. This CDR3 region has 15 residues. CDR3 in DNA: TGTGCCAGTAGTATCGACGGGGCCAGCACAGATACGCAGTATTTT. Its protein is CASSIDGASTDTQYF.

This clonotype was recorded a few times. The chain couples TRBV30 to TRBJ1-1; D is uncertain. Trimming cost V 5 bases and J 1 base, with 11 bases left between them. CDR1 GTSNPN and CDR2 SVGIG come from the germline V gene (reference sequence). The CDR3 runs to 13 residues. The CDR3 DNA reads as TGTGCCTGGGATCGGACCACGAACACTGAAGCTTTCTTT. This codes for CAWDRTTNTEAFF.

The V gene is TRBV4-2, the J gene TRBJ1-5, with TRBD1 identical over 11 bases. Looked up from germline, CDR1 is LGHNA and CDR2 is YNFKEQ. The CDR3 totals 15 residues. The J segment lost 6 bases and the V segment lost 0 bases, leaving 1 base of the junction unmatched. The CDR3 is CASSQDGTGGQPQHF. CDR3 in DNA: TGTGCCAGCAGCCAAGATGGGACAGGGGGTCAGCCCCAGCATTTT.

A remark on this clonotype: A much larger clone differs from this one at a single base, so this may be a read error. The CDR3 does not close with the conserved phenylalanine or tryptophan, likely indicating a read error. The CDR3 here is CSVDLGNSGETQYS. For the CDR3, the DNA is TGCAGCGTTGATTTAGGCAATTCAGGGGAGACCCAGTACTCC. The rearrangement links TRBV29-1 to TRBJ2-5, with D possibly being TRBD1 (5 bases). There are 14 residues in the CDR3. CDR1 SQVTM and CDR2 ANQGSEA come from the germline V gene. V was clipped by 3 bases and J by 5 bases, with 16 bases between them.

This clonotype was detected ten times or more. The chain couples TRBV28 to TRBJ2-5; 7 nucleotides agree with TRBD1. The CDR3 length is 14 residues. Germline CDR1 and CDR2: MDHEN and SYDVKM. The V and J ends lost 4 bases and 0 bases, in that order; junction bases with no gene match: 2. This CDR3 is CASSSGGHQETQYF. CDR3 DNA sequence: TGTGCCAGCAGTTCAGGGGGACACCAAGAGACCCAGTACTTC.

Concerning this clonotype itself: A read error may explain this, as a much larger clone is one base away. The chain employs TRBV7-9 and TRBJ1-5; D is uncertain. Germline CDR1 reads SEHNR; CDR2 reads FQNEAQ (reference sequence). Trimming stripped 3 bases from V and 0 bases from J, with 6 bases between. The CDR3 extends over 14 amino acids. The CDR3 reads CASSLGNSNQPQHF. In DNA form, the CDR3 reads TGTGCCAGCAGCTTGGGGAATAGCAATCAGCCCCAGCATTTT.

J is TRBJ1-3 and V is TRBV3-1; D gene unclear. The ends were cut back, 4 bases at V and 0 bases at J, with 7 bases in the middle. Germline V lookup: CDR1 LGHDT, CDR2 YNNKEL (reference sequence). The length of the CDR3 is 14 residues. This CDR3 reads CASSPNPSGNTIYF. The CDR3 coding sequence is TGTGCCAGCAGCCCGAACCCCTCTGGAAACACCATATATTTT.

This clonotype has a handful of counts. This chain uses TRBV30 with TRBJ2-1; 9 bases match TRBD2. V lost 5 bases and J lost 4; bases outside the gene matches: 9. The CDR3 consists of 15 residues. CDR1 GTSNPN and CDR2 SVGIG come from the germline V gene (reference sequence). The CDR3 loop reads CAWRPVAGAYNEQFF. Here the CDR3 DNA reads TGTGCCTGGCGGCCCGTAGCGGGAGCTTACAATGAGCAGTTCTTC.

This clonotype came up many times. The chain is built from TRBV12-3 or TRBV12-4 and TRBJ2-5; D is unclear. Trimming stripped 6 bases from V and 4 bases from J, with 6 bases between. CDR3 length equals 11 residues. CDR3 region: CASSRRETQYF. In DNA, the CDR3 is TGTGCCAGCAGCCGGAGAGAGACCCAGTACTTC.